This is a list of T cell receptor beta chains from one sample in a study of cytomegalovirus exposure and HLA in healthy donors. Clones were sequenced by immunoSEQ multiplex PCR, and TCRdb holds only the in-frame ones, with some missing. The table lists about 180,000 clones, 75% to 90% of them singletons. The sample comprised PBMCs. Receptors were obtained from a girl under 18 in good health and CMV-seropositive. The conserved cysteine and the conserved F or W are not part of the CDR3 here.

v_call	j_call	cdr3_aa
TRBV7-9	TRBJ2-1	ASSSMGLAGGPVVEQF
TRBV10-3	TRBJ1-1	AISKESFTGGAPEAF
TRBV27	TRBJ2-1	ASSLAGAYNEQF
TRBV29-1	TRBJ2-1	SVRFTTVGGPGYNEQF
TRBV11-1	TRBJ2-3	ASSFGAGGRKTDTQY
TRBV7-2	TRBJ2-7	ASSAGQGFGEQY
TRBV28	TRBJ1-1	ASSLDTDLNTEAF
TRBV7-2	TRBJ2-5	ASRKLGETQY
TRBV7-6	TRBJ1-1	ASSRQVPRDTEAF
TRBV7-2	TRBJ2-5	ASSWGTSGRGETQY
TRBV6-1	TRBJ2-2	ASSEVRVGTGELF
TRBV18	TRBJ2-2	ASSPLRTDRFTGELF
TRBV5-1	TRBJ2-7	ASSNRGEQY
TRBV4-2	TRBJ2-1	ASSQQGLADYNEQF
TRBV7-6	TRBJ2-2	ASSAGLGNTGELF
TRBV29-1	TRBJ1-3	SVEDRGVSDNTIY
TRBV2	TRBJ2-2	ASSGLAANTGELF
TRBV4-3	TRBJ2-7	ASSRVAGAVEQY
TRBV2	TRBJ2-7	ASSVSPSYEQY
TRBV19	TRBJ2-7	ASSFTGTAYYEQY
TRBV29-1	TRBJ1-3	SVVLASSGNTIY
TRBV25-1	TRBJ2-1	ASSESRTGGGDGQF
TRBV28	TRBJ2-7	ASSSPSSGRTNEQY
TRBV5-6	TRBJ2-3	ASSQEGSTDTQY
TRBV7-2	TRBJ2-6	ASSYQGPGANVLT
TRBV19	TRBJ2-3	ASSRTASGRRNDTQY
TRBV7-9	TRBJ2-5	ASSLGTALIQETQY
TRBV6-6	TRBJ2-7	ASGLGRYEQY
TRBV7-9	TRBJ2-1	ASSLVLAGNEQF
TRBV7-9	TRBJ1-2	ASSFEPGVHGYT
TRBV14	TRBJ2-3	ASSQNPGDTQY
TRBV15	TRBJ2-2	ATSRDSYTGELF
TRBV5-6	TRBJ2-3	ASSFSTGWTDTQY
TRBV27	TRBJ2-7	ASSVINRDEQY
TRBV5-4	TRBJ2-1	ASSFLRLSDEQF
TRBV5-5	TRBJ2-7	ASSFPGQGYYEQY
TRBV5-1	TRBJ1-1	ASGGFGAMDTEAF
TRBV19	TRBJ1-1	ASSIVVGLDTEAF
TRBV10-3	TRBJ1-2	AISEFQGFHYGYT
TRBV5-1	TRBJ2-3	ASSPMIAGDSDTQY
TRBV5-4	TRBJ2-7	ASSFAGEQY